Listed below are T cell receptor beta chains from one sample, sequenced in a study of T cell responses to AZD1222 COVID-19 vaccine. Sequencing used immunoSEQ multiplex PCR; TCRdb keeps in-frame clones, though not all of them. The sample gives 150,000 to 200,000 clones, 85% to 90% of which show up once; about 3% is in the top ten. The sequenced sample was peripheral blood, obtained on day 0 of MenACWY control vaccination. The receptors were gathered from an adult in good health. The CDR3 runs from the conserved cysteine through the conserved F or W. The D gene is left open where the match is weak. Only some rows state a clone size, as once, few, many or a class for expanded clones.

d_call,j_call,clone_size,cdr3_length,v_call,cdr3_aa,cdr3_nt
-,TRBJ1-2,-,13,TRBV2,CASSRDSSYGYTF,TGTGCCAGCAGCCGCGACAGCAGTTATGGCTACACCTTC
-,TRBJ1-4,once,15,TRBV2,CASSQGRAGNEKLFF,TGTGCCAGCAGCCAAGGGAGGGCGGGTAATGAAAAACTGTTTTTT
-,TRBJ2-7,-,15,TRBV9,CASSVAPTRDFEQYF,TGTGCCAGCAGCGTAGCCCCAACTCGGGACTTCGAGCAGTACTTC
-,TRBJ1-1,-,12,TRBV27,CASSLTGSEAFF,TGTGCCAGCAGTTTAACGGGCAGTGAAGCTTTCTTT
TRBD1,TRBJ1-1,-,15,TRBV18,CASSPIRQGGTEAFF,TGTGCCAGCTCACCGATCCGCCAGGGGGGCACTGAAGCTTTCTTT
-,TRBJ1-2,-,11,TRBV29-1,CSVDGARGYTF,TGCAGCGTTGACGGGGCGCGAGGCTACACCTTC
TRBD2,TRBJ2-5,-,15,TRBV3-1/TRBV3-2,CASSQSPSGRETQYF,TGTGCCAGCAGCCAATCCCCTAGCGGGAGAGAGACCCAGTACTTC
TRBD2,TRBJ2-7,-,17,TRBV7-6,CASSLTQSTSGVYEQYF,TGTGCCAGCAGCTTAACCCAGTCGACTAGCGGGGTCTACGAGCAGTACTTC
-,TRBJ2-7,-,16,TRBV4-1,CASSLPVGRERHEQYF,TGCGCCAGCAGCCTACCCGTCGGCAGGGAACGCCACGAGCAGTACTTC
TRBD1,TRBJ1-5,-,16,TRBV6-5,CASSYSTGDGNQPQHF,TGTGCCAGCAGTTACTCCACAGGGGACGGCAATCAGCCCCAGCATTTT
-,TRBJ2-5,-,12,TRBV12-3/TRBV12-4,CASRGLQETQYF,TGTGCCAGCAGGGGGTTGCAGGAGACCCAGTACTTC
-,TRBJ1-4,-,16,TRBV19,CASSADIGATNEKLFF,TGTGCCAGTAGTGCCGACATAGGAGCAACTAATGAAAAACTGTTTTTT
TRBD2,TRBJ2-7,-,17,TRBV7-6,CASSFGTSESLVYEQYF,TGTGCCAGCAGCTTTGGGACTAGTGAATCTCTGGTCTACGAGCAGTACTTC
-,TRBJ1-5,-,14,TRBV6-5,CASSTKGQGQPQHF,TGTGCCAGCAGCACAAAAGGGCAAGGTCAGCCCCAGCATTTT
TRBD2,TRBJ2-3,-,20,TRBV19,CASSPRLAGGFATTTDTQYF,TGTGCCAGTAGTCCCCGACTAGCGGGGGGTTTCGCCACCACCACAGATACGCAGTATTTT
-,TRBJ2-4,-,14,TRBV6-5,CASSYTGMRDIQYF,TGTGCCAGCAGTTACACAGGGATGAGGGACATTCAGTACTTC
TRBD2,TRBJ2-1,-,16,TRBV6-5,CASSYLAGSSYNEQFF,TGTGCCAGCAGTTACCTAGCGGGCAGCTCCTACAATGAGCAGTTCTTC
TRBD2,TRBJ2-7,-,12,TRBV7-9,CASSRGGPEQYF,TGTGCCAGCAGCCGGGGGGGGCCCGAGCAGTACTTC
TRBD2,TRBJ2-7,-,15,TRBV9,CASSAETSGTYEQYF,TGTGCCAGCAGTGCCGAGACTAGCGGCACCTACGAGCAGTACTTC
TRBD1,TRBJ2-1,-,15,TRBV6-5,CASNPQDRFHNEQFF,TGTGCCAGCAACCCTCAGGACAGGTTTCACAATGAGCAGTTCTTC
-,TRBJ2-7,few,13,TRBV5-1,CASSLASSLEQYF,TGCGCCAGCAGCTTGGCCTCTTCCCTCGAGCAGTACTTC
-,TRBJ2-7,-,12,TRBV12-3/TRBV12-4,CASSPGTYEQYF,TGTGCCAGCAGCCCTGGGACTTACGAGCAGTACTTC
TRBD2,TRBJ2-3,-,16,TRBV10-3,CAISESLAGVADTQYF,TGTGCCATCAGTGAGTCGCTAGCGGGGGTGGCAGATACGCAGTATTTT
-,TRBJ2-7,-,15,TRBV6-5,CASSSVPDSSYEQYF,TGTGCCAGCAGTTCCGTCCCGGACAGCTCCTACGAGCAGTACTTC